This T cell receptor beta chain appears in the sequencing data of a study of TIL therapy for anti-PD-1-resistant metastatic lung cancer. Across the whole study: Half of patients were current or former smokers. Tumors carried a median 1.5 non-synonymous mutations per megabase.

Germline CDR1 reads MNHEY; CDR2 reads SVGAGI. The CDR3 length is 14 residues. V dropped 1 base and J dropped 9; count of bases not matched to a gene: 5. Time point given: pre-treatment sample, taken before nivolumab and TIL therapy. The immunoSEQ assay was v3. Profiling relied on immunoSEQ multiplex PCR, and the TCRdb table lists in-frame clones only, not all of them. This sample carries 16,000 or so clones, less than 80% of them seen once, and the ten largest clones take more than 35%. The V gene is TRBV6-5, the J gene TRBJ2-1; TRBD1 aligns across 8 bases. This clonotype was obtained from a person between 25 and 79 years old with non-small cell lung cancer. The material sequenced was blood, taken at baseline. The CDR3 loop is CASSYLDRGGEQFF. In DNA, the CDR3 is TGTGCCAGCAGTTACTTAGACAGGGGCGGTGAGCAGTTCTTC.